Listed here are 16 T cell receptor beta chains from one sample, sequenced in a study of cytomegalovirus exposure and HLA in healthy donors. PCR used 60 Vbeta primers and 13 Jbeta primers. Data came from immunoSEQ multiplex PCR; TCRdb stores just in-frame clones and leaves some out. The data hold about 160,000 clones, with about 81% observed a single time. Sequenced sample: PBMCs. The receptors were sampled from a girl aged 10 to 17 in good health and CMV-seropositive.

This sequence joins TRBV7-3 and TRBJ2-3; 7 bases are shared with TRBD2. Trimming removed 1 base from V and 0 bases from J; junction bases left unmatched: 4. The CDR3 is 16 residues long. In germline, CDR1 is SGHTA, CDR2 FQGTGA. In DNA form, the CDR3 reads TGTGCCAGCAGCTTAATAGGTAGCGGGAGCACAGATACGCAGTATTTT. Translated: CASSLIGSGSTDTQYF.

This chain uses TRBV5-1 with TRBJ2-1; 10 bases fit TRBD2. The junction had 18 bases not matched to a gene; V was cut back by 5 bases and J by 10 bases. Germline V gene sequence: CDR1 SGHRS, CDR2 YFSETQ. The CDR3 is 17 residues long. Written as DNA, the CDR3 is TGCGCCAGCAGAACATTCGAAAGCGGGAGGGTATTAGTGGAGCAGTTCTTC. Its protein is CASRTFESGRVLVEQFF.

The rearrangement links TRBV28 to TRBJ2-5, with TRBD1 identical over 8 bases. The CDR3 sequence is 14 residues long. Germline CDR1 is MDHEN and CDR2 is SYDVKM. The J segment lost 4 bases and the V segment lost 6 bases, leaving 7 bases of the junction unmatched. CDR3 DNA: TGTGCCAGCAGGTATCAGGGGGCATCAGAGACCCAGTACTTC. It codes for CASRYQGASETQYF. The full variable domain, its missing parts supplied by reference TRBV28 and TRBJ2-5, is DVKVTQSSRYLVKRTGEKVFLECVQDMDHENMFWYRQDPGLGLRLIYFSYDVKMKEKGDIPEGYSVSREKKERFSLILESASTNQTSMYLCASRYQGASETQYFGPGTRLLVL.

The chain couples TRBV28 to TRBJ1-5; D perhaps matches TRBD1 (5 bases). The ends were cut back, 4 bases at V and 3 bases at J, with 7 bases in the middle. Germline V gene data show CDR1 as MDHEN and CDR2 as SYDVKM. This CDR3 region has 13 residues. DNA of the CDR3: TGTGCCAGCAGTTGGGGGGTCAATCAGCCCCAGCATTTT. Its translation is CASSWGVNQPQHF.

This clone has just one count. CDR3 coding DNA: TGTGCCAGCAGCCAGGGGGTGTACACTGAAGCTTTCTTT. This sequence encodes CASSQGVYTEAFF. The rearrangement links TRBV7-8 to TRBJ1-1, with 7 bases that match TRBD1. J was trimmed by 3 bases and V by 5 bases; bases with no gene match: 3. Germline lookup yields CDR1 SGHVS and CDR2 FQNEAQ. The CDR3 has 13 amino acids.

The rearrangement uses TRBV30 and TRBJ1-4, with 8 bases identical to TRBD1. Germline-derived CDR1 and CDR2 are GTSNPN and SVGIG (reference sequence). The CDR3 spans 14 residues. Trimming at V came to 2 bases and at J to 7 bases, leaving 6 bases not matched to a gene. This CDR3 reads CAWSYGQGSEKLFF. CDR3 DNA: TGTGCCTGGAGTTATGGACAGGGTAGTGAAAAACTGTTTTTT.

The gene calls are TRBV6-5 and TRBJ2-7, with 7 bases aligning to TRBD1. The CDR3 runs 15 residues. V gave up 5 bases and J gave up 0 bases; unmatched junction bases: 7. Germline CDR1 is MNHEY and CDR2 is SVGAGI. The CDR3 sequence is CASSPDRPSSYEQYF. The CDR3 DNA sequence: TGTGCCAGCAGTCCGGACAGGCCGAGCTCCTACGAGCAGTACTTC.

V usage is TRBV6-5 and J usage is TRBJ2-7; weak D call: TRBD1 (5 bases). The CDR3 runs to 13 residues. The V gene lost 10 bases and the J gene lost 6 bases, with 19 bases spanning the gap. The germline V gene has CDR1 MNHEY and CDR2 SVGAGI. The CDR3 DNA reads as TGTGCCACCAAACCCAGGACACTCGCCGAGCAGTACTTC. Its translation: CATKPRTLAEQYF.

The sample holds a few counts of this clone. This chain connects TRBV7-2 to TRBJ1-5; TRBD1 matches 7 bases. The CDR3 length is 18 residues. V lost 3 bases to trimming and J lost 3 bases; unmatched junction nucleotides: 14. Germline CDR1 SGHTA, CDR2 FQGNSA. In nucleotides, the CDR3 is TGTGCCAGCAGCTTCCTCGGTCCCGGGACAGAAGACAATCAGCCCCAGCATTTT. Amino acid sequence: CASSFLGPGTEDNQPQHF.

The J gene is TRBJ1-3, the V gene TRBV28, with 10 bases that match TRBD1. In germline, CDR1 is MDHEN, CDR2 SYDVKM. This CDR3 region has 18 residues. V was pared by 5 bases and J by 6 bases, with 16 bases of the junction left unmatched. CDR3 residues: CASSEVGQGRLGANTIYF. For the CDR3, the DNA is TGTGCCAGCAGTGAGGTGGGACAGGGGCGGCTCGGGGCAAACACCATATATTTT.

The chain employs TRBV6-4 and TRBJ1-3; no clear D gene. Germline assignment: CDR1 MRHNA and CDR2 SNTAGT. V was shortened by 2 bases and J by 4 bases, with 9 bases between the two germline ends. CDR3 length equals 14 residues. Here the CDR3 DNA reads TGTGCCAGCAGTGACGTCGTTTCGGGAAACACCATATATTTT. Translating it yields CASSDVVSGNTIYF.

This chain uses TRBV6-5 with TRBJ2-1; a weak D match, TRBD2 (5 bases). The CDR3 sequence is 13 residues long. V was cut by 1 base and J by 7 bases, with 8 bases left in between. Germline V gene lookup returns CDR1 MNHEY and CDR2 SVGAGI. The CDR3 nucleotides are TGTGCCAGCAGTTACTTTTCGGGAAATGAGCAGTTCTTC. The encoded protein is CASSYFSGNEQFF.

The genes are TRBV11-1 and TRBJ2-1, with 7 nucleotides matching TRBD2. V dropped 8 bases and J dropped 9; count of bases not matched to a gene: 10. The CDR3 runs 13 residues. Looked up from germline, CDR1 is SGHAT and CDR2 is FQDESV (reference sequence). The CDR3 region is CASEAGSGSEQFF. DNA for the CDR3: TGTGCCAGCGAAGCGGGATCGGGTTCTGAGCAGTTCTTC.

V is TRBV11-2 and J is TRBJ1-5, with a possible D match to TRBD1 (6 bases). Germline V gives CDR1 SGHAT, CDR2 FQNNGV. V shed 5 bases and J shed 2 bases, with 10 bases lying between them. The CDR3 loop spans 14 amino acids. The CDR3 protein is CASSPGQGNQPQHF. The CDR3 DNA sequence: TGTGCCAGCAGCCCGGGACAAGGCAATCAGCCCCAGCATTTT.

The rearrangement links TRBV28 to TRBJ2-1; the match to TRBD2 covers 10 bases. After removal of 8 bases from V and 8 bases from J, the junction contained 9 bases not matched to a gene. CDR1 MDHEN and CDR2 SYDVKM come from the germline V gene. This CDR3 spans 14 amino acids. CDR3 in DNA: TGTGCCAGCCGTCGGCGGCTAGCGGGAGATGAGCAGTTCTTC. This translates into CASRRRLAGDEQFF.

The chain employs TRBV4-3 and TRBJ2-7; a weak D match, TRBD1 (5 bases). V was trimmed by 0 bases and J by 2 bases, leaving 8 bases between them. Germline CDR1 and CDR2: LGHNA and YSLEER. The CDR3 length is 14 residues. CDR3 loop: CASSQDSGTYEQYF. CDR3 DNA sequence: TGCGCCAGCAGCCAAGATTCAGGGACCTACGAGCAGTACTTC.